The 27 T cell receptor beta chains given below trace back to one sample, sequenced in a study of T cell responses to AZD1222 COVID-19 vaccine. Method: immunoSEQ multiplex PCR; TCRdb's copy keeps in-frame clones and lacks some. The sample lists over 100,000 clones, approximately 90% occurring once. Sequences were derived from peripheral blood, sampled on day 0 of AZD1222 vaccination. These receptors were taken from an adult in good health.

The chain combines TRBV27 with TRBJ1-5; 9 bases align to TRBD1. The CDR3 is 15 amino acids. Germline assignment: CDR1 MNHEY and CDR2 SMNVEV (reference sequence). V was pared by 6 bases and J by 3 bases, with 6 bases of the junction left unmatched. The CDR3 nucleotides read TGTGCCAGCAGACGGGACAGGGTCGACAATCAGCCCCAGCATTTT. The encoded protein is CASRRDRVDNQPQHF.

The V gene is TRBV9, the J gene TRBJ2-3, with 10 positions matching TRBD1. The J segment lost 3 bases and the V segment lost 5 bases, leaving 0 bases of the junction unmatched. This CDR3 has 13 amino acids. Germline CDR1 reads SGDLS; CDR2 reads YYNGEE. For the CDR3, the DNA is TGTGCCAGCAGGGACAGGGGGACAGATACGCAGTATTTT. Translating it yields CASRDRGTDTQYF.

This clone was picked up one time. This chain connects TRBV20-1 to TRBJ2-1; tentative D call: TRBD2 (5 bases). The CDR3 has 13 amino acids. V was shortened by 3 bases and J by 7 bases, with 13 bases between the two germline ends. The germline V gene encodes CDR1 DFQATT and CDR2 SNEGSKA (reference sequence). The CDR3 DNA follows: TGCAGTGCTAGTGAGGCTCGGAGGAATGAGCAGTTCTTC. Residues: CSASEARRNEQFF.

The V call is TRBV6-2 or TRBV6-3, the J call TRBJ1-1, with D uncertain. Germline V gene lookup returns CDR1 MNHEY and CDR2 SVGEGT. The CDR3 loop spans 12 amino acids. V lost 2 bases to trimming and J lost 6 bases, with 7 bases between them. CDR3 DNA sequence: TGTGCCAGCAGTTACCCCAACCCTGAAGCTTTCTTT. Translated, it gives CASSYPNPEAFF.

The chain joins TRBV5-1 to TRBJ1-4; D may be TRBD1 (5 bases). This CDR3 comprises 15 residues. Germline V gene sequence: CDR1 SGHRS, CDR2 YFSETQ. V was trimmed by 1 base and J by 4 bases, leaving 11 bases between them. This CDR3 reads CASSLTGLNNEKLFF. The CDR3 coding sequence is TGCGCCAGCAGCTTGACGGGACTGAATAATGAAAAACTGTTTTTT.

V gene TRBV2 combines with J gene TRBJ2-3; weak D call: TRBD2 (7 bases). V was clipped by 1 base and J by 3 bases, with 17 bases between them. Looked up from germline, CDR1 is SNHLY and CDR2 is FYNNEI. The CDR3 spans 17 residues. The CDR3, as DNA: TGTGCCAGCAGTGAAGAGCGGCGGGGGCTCGGGACAGATACGCAGTATTTT. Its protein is CASSEERRGLGTDTQYF.

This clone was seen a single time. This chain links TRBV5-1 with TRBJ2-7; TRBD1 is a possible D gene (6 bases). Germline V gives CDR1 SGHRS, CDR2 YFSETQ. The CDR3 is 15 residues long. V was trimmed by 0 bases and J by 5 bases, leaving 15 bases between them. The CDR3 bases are TGCGCCAGCAGCTTGGCCGGGGCAGGGGTCCACGAGCAGTACTTC. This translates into CASSLAGAGVHEQYF. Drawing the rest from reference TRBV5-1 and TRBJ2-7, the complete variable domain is KAGVTQTPRYLIKTRGQQVTLSCSPISGHRSVSWYQQTPGQGLQFLFEYFSETQRNKGNFPGRFSGRQFSNSRSEMNVSTLELGDSALYLCASSLAGAGVHEQYFGPGTRLTVT.

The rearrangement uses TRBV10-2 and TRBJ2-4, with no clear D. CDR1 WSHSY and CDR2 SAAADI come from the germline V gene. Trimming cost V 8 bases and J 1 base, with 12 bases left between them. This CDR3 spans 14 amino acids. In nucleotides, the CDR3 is TGCGCCAGCCAGCCAGTCGGGGCCAAAAACATTCAGTACTTC. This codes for CASQPVGAKNIQYF.

The CDR3 loop reads CASSLWGLSDQPQHF. The CDR3 DNA reads TGTGCCAGCTCACTGTGGGGGCTGTCGGATCAGCCCCAGCATTTT. The V call is TRBV18, the J call TRBJ1-5, with a weak D call TRBD1 (6 bases). This CDR3 is built from 15 residues. Trimming took 4 bases from V and 5 from J, leaving 15 bases between them. Looked up from germline, CDR1 is KGHSH and CDR2 is LQKENI.

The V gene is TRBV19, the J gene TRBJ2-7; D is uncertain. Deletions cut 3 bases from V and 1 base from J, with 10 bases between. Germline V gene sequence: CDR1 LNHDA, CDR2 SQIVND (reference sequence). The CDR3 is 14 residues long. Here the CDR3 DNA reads TGTGCCAGTAGTATTTTCGGGCAATCCTACGAGCAGTACTTC. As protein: CASSIFGQSYEQYF.

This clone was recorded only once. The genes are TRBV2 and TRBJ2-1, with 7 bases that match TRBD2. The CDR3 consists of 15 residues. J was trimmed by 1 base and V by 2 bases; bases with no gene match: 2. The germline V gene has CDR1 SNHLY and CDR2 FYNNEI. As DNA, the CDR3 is TGTGCCAGCAGTGAAAACGGGAGGTCCTACAATGAGCAGTTCTTC. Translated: CASSENGRSYNEQFF.

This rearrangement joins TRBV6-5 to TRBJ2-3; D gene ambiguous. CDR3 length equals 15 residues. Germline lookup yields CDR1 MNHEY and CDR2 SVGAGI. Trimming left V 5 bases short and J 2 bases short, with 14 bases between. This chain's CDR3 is CASSNLGGPTDTQYF. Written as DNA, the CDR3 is TGTGCCAGCAGTAACCTGGGCGGACCCACAGATACGCAGTATTTT.

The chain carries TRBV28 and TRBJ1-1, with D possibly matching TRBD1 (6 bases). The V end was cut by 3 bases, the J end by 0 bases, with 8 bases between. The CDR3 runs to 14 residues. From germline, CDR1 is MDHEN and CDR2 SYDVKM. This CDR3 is CASSFTGMNTEAFF. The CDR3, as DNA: TGTGCCAGCAGTTTCACAGGGATGAACACTGAAGCTTTCTTT.

CDR3 DNA: TGTGCCGTGCGAGGAGCCGTCTACGAGCAGTACTTC. Protein: CAVRGAVYEQYF. The chain employs TRBV30 and TRBJ2-7; no definite D call. The CDR3 has 12 residues. Germline CDR1 GTSNPN, CDR2 SVGIG (reference sequence). V was cut by 8 bases and J by 3 bases, with 14 bases left in between.

This chain's CDR3 is CASSPVPGQGAPWYF. Here the CDR3 DNA reads TGTGCCAGCAGCCCGGTCCCGGGACAGGGCGCTCCCTGGTACTTC. The chain carries TRBV7-6 and TRBJ2-5, with 9 bases that match TRBD1. Germline loops: CDR1 SGHVS, CDR2 FNYEAQ. Losses at the gene ends were 5 bases for V and 13 bases for J; bases not matched to a gene: 17. This CDR3 is built from 15 residues.

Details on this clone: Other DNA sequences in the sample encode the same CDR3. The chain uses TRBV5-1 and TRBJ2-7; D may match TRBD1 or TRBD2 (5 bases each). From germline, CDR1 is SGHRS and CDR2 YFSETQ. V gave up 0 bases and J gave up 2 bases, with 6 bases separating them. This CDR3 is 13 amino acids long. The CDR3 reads CASSLGGTYEQYF. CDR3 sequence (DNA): TGCGCCAGCAGCTTGGGGGGGACCTACGAGCAGTACTTC.

The CDR3 DNA is TGCGCCAGCAGCTTGATCCTAGCGGTAACCAATGAGCAGTTCTTC. It encodes CASSLILAVTNEQFF. The chain has TRBV5-1 and TRBJ2-1; TRBD2 aligns across 7 bases. The ends lost 1 base at V and 6 bases at J; junction bases unmatched: 7. CDR3 length: 15 amino acids. Germline CDR1 and CDR2: SGHRS and YFSETQ. The full variable domain, its missing parts supplied by reference TRBV5-1 and TRBJ2-1, is KAGVTQTPRYLIKTRGQQVTLSCSPISGHRSVSWYQQTPGQGLQFLFEYFSETQRNKGNFPGRFSGRQFSNSRSEMNVSTLELGDSALYLCASSLILAVTNEQFFGPGTRLTVL.

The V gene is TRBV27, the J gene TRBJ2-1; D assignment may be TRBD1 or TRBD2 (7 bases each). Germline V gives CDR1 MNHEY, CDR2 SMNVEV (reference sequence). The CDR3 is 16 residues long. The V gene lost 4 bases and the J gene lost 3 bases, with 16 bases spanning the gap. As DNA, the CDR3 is TGTGCCAGCAGTTCGAACAGGGGAGGGATCTACAATGAGCAGTTCTTC. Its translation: CASSSNRGGIYNEQFF.

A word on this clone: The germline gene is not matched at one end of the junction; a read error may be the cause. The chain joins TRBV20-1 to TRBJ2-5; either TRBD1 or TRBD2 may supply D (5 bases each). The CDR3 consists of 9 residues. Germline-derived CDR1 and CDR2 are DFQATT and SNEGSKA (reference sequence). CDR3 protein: CSISGTGNF. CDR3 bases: TGCAGTATATCCGGGACGGGTAACTTC.

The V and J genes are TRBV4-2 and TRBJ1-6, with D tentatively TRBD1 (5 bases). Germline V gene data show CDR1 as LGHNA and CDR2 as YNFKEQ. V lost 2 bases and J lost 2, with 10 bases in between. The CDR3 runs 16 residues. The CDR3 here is CASSQSGATYNSPLHF. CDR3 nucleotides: TGTGCCAGCAGCCAAAGTGGGGCCACCTATAATTCACCCCTCCACTTT.

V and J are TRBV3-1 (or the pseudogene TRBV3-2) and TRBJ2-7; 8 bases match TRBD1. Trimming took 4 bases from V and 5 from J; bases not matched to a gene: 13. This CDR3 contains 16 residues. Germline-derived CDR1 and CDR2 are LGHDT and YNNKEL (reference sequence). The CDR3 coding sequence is TGTGCCAGCAGCCCCATACAGGGGGTAGGGATTAACGAGCAGTACTTC. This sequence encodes CASSPIQGVGINEQYF.

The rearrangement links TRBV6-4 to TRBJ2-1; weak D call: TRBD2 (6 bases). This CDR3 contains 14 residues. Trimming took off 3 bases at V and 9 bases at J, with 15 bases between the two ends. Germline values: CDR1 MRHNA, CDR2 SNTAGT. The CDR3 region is CASSEIRDSVEQFF. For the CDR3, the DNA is TGTGCCAGCAGTGAAATTCGGGACTCAGTTGAGCAGTTCTTC.

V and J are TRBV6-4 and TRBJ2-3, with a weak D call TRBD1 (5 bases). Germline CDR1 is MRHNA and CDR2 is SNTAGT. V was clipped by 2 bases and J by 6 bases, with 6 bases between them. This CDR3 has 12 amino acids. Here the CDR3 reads CASSDAGDTQYF. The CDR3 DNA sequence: TGTGCCAGCAGTGACGCAGGGGATACGCAGTATTTT.

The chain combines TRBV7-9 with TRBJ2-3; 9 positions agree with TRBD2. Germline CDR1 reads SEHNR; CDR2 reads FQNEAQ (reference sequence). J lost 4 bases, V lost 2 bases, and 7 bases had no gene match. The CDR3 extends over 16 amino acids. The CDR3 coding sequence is TGTGCCAGCAGCTTAAATAGCGGGAGTATCGCAGATACGCAGTATTTT. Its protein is CASSLNSGSIADTQYF.

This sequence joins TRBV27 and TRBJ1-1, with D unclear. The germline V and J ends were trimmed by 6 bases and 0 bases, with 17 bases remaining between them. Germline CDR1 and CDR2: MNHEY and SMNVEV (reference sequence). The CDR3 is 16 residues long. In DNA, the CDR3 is TGTGCCAGCAGCCCTGGACGGATCCCCATGAACACTGAAGCTTTCTTT. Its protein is CASSPGRIPMNTEAFF.

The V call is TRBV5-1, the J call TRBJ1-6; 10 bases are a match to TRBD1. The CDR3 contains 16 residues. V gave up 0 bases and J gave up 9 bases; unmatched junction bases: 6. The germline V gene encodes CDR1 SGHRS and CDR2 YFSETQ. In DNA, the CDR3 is TGCGCCAGCAGCTTGGGGGGGACAGGGGTTAGTTCACCCCTCCACTTT. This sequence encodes CASSLGGTGVSSPLHF.

CDR3 sequence: CASSQGSRNSPLHF. In nucleotides, the CDR3 is TGTGCCAGCAGCCAAGGAAGCCGGAATTCACCCCTCCACTTT. The chain joins TRBV3-1 (or the pseudogene TRBV3-2) to TRBJ1-6; D remains ambiguous. The germline CDR1 and CDR2 sequences are LGHDT and YNNKEL (reference sequence). The length of the CDR3 is 14 residues. Deletions cut 1 base from V and 7 bases from J, with 8 bases between.